The present TCR beta chain was sequenced within a study of T cells in Graves' hyperthyroidism and ophthalmopathy. Looking at the study overall: Sampling of peripheral blood happened at initial diagnosis, prior to any treatment.

The trim removed 6 bases at V and 8 bases at J, leaving 9 bases unmatched. The CDR3 runs 13 residues. Germline V gene data show CDR1 as MNHNS and CDR2 as SASEGT. The blood sample predates any ophthalmopathy symptoms, coming from first hyperthyroidism diagnosis. RNA transcripts served as the template for amplifying TCR beta CDR3 regions. First-round RT-PCR of the TCR CDR3 relied on the HTBI primer set. TCRdb re-analysed the multiplex PCR reads in MiXCR, keeping a single row per CDR3 protein. Among approximately 720,000 distinct CDR3 sequences listed, over 15% were seen once. This rearrangement joins TRBV6-1 to TRBJ1-2; TRBD1 matches 7 bases. The sequenced sample consisted of blood. The sequence was obtained from a woman aged 50 to 60 with Graves' hyperthyroidism that later progressed to Graves' ophthalmopathy. CDR3 sequence reads: CASSPGQVGGYTF. The CDR3 region has the DNA TGTGCCAGCAGCCCAGGACAGGTCGGAGGCTACACCTTC.